The TCR beta chain described here comes from a study of blood T cell repertoires in COVID-19. Method: immunoSEQ multiplex PCR; TCRdb's copy keeps in-frame clones and lacks some. The sample shows 110,000 or so clones, around 89% of them seen only once. This clone was picked up one time. Sequencing input: peripheral blood. The origin of this receptor is a human donor in a cohort sampled during active COVID-19.

CDR3 sequence reads: CASSLDRGSGNTEAFF. Here the CDR3 DNA reads TGTGCCAGCAGCTTAGATAGGGGTTCCGGGAACACTGAAGCTTTCTTT. This chain joins TRBV11-2 and TRBJ1-1; possible D gene TRBD1, 5 bases. Germline CDR1 SGHAT, CDR2 FQNNGV. The V gene lost 0 bases and the J gene lost 1 base, with 12 bases spanning the gap. CDR3 length: 16 amino acids.